Presented here are 28 T cell receptor beta chains from one specimen sequenced in a study of T-cell memory formation after mild COVID-19. Each CDR3 protein is one row after TCRdb ran MiXCR on the 5' RACE reads. The sample holds 180,000 or so distinct CDR3 sequences, about 9.9% seen once. Sequences were obtained from PBMCs or a T cell subset sorted from them (not recorded which). The receptors originated from a man aged 18-30 years who had mild COVID-19 (a few samples of this study predate the infection). Cell type and time point are not known.

V gene TRBV6-5 combines with J gene TRBJ2-3; D is undetermined. Trimming removed 3 bases at V and 0 bases at J, with 4 bases between. The CDR3 spans 13 residues. CDR1 is MNHEY and CDR2 is SVGAGI in the germline V gene. The CDR3 sequence is CASSYPSTDTQYF. CDR3 DNA: TGTGCCAGCAGTTATCCCAGCACAGATACGCAGTATTTT.

This sequence joins TRBV10-3 and TRBJ2-1; 11 bases fit TRBD2. V gave up 6 bases and J gave up 9 bases; unmatched junction bases: 7. The CDR3 spans 14 residues. CDR1 and CDR2 from the germline V gene are ENHRY and SYGVKD. The CDR3 DNA sequence: TGTGCCATCAGGATAGCGGGGGGGCCGGGTGAGCAGTTCTTC. It encodes CAIRIAGGPGEQFF.

The V and J genes are TRBV6-5 and TRBJ2-2; 7 bases map to TRBD2. The CDR3 extends over 16 amino acids. Per germline, CDR1 MNHEY and CDR2 SVGAGI. With 6 bases clipped from V and 0 bases from J, the junction kept 7 bases outside the gene matches. The CDR3 spells CASSRNLAANTGELFF. The CDR3 DNA sequence: TGTGCCAGCAGCCGAAACCTAGCGGCGAACACCGGGGAGCTGTTTTTT.

The table lists this clonotype with many counts. This CDR3 is CASSAGQGRAINEQFF. The CDR3 region has the DNA TGCGCCAGCAGCGCGGGACAGGGAAGAGCAATCAATGAGCAGTTCTTC. The J gene is TRBJ2-1, the V gene TRBV5-1, with 9 bases identical to TRBD1. This CDR3 spans 16 amino acids. V lost 4 bases, J lost 6 bases, and 11 bases stayed unmatched. CDR1 is SGHRS and CDR2 is YFSETQ in the germline V gene.

V usage is TRBV9 and J usage is TRBJ1-2; D is unclear. Per germline, CDR1 SGDLS and CDR2 YYNGEE. The CDR3 covers 11 residues. V lost 1 base and J 10 bases, leaving 8 bases between the germline ends. CDR3 nucleotide sequence: TGTGCCAGCAGCGTAATGGGATTCTACACCTTC. Amino acid sequence: CASSVMGFYTF.

This clonotype was detected many times. This sequence joins TRBV28 and TRBJ1-1; TRBD1 matches at 7 bases. CDR1 MDHEN and CDR2 SYDVKM come from the germline V gene. With 6 bases clipped from V and 3 bases from J, the junction kept 10 bases outside the gene matches. CDR3 length: 15 residues. For the CDR3, the DNA is TGTGCCAGCAGCTTGCTACATACAGGGGACACTGAAGCTTTCTTT. Protein product: CASSLLHTGDTEAFF.

The V gene is TRBV11-1, the J gene TRBJ2-1, with no clear D. In germline, CDR1 is SGHAT, CDR2 FQDESV (reference sequence). Trimming took off 7 bases at V and 3 bases at J, with 10 bases between the two ends. The CDR3 loop spans 13 amino acids. The CDR3 region has the DNA TGTGCCAGCACCGCAGGTGTCTACAATGAGCAGTTCTTC. This translates into CASTAGVYNEQFF.

This clonotype was seen a handful of times. CDR3 in amino acids: CASSFRIIAYNSPLHF. Written as DNA, the CDR3 is TGTGCCAGCAGTTTTCGGATTATTGCCTATAATTCACCCCTCCACTTT. The V call is TRBV12-3 or TRBV12-4, the J call TRBJ1-6; D gene unclear. V lost 3 bases and J lost 2, with 11 bases in between. The CDR3 extends over 16 amino acids.

This clonotype has a count of ten or more. CDR3 coding DNA: TGTGCCAGCAGCTTATACCCTGGGATCACTGAAGCTTTCTTT. Its protein is CASSLYPGITEAFF. The V call is TRBV7-3, the J call TRBJ1-1; no clear D gene. This CDR3 region has 14 residues. CDR1 SGHTA and CDR2 FQGTGA come from the germline V gene. The V end lost 2 bases, the J end lost 4 bases, and 11 bases lay between the germline ends. Supplemented by reference TRBV7-3 and TRBJ1-1, the full variable domain reads GAGVSQTPSNKVTEKGKYVELRCDPISGHTALYWYRQSLGQGPEFLIYFQGTGAADDSGLPNDRFFAVRPEGSVSTLKIQRTERGDSAVYLCASSLYPGITEAFFGQGTRLTVV.

This clonotype was seen only a few times. The chain uses TRBV7-6 and TRBJ2-1, with D perhaps matching TRBD2 (6 bases). V was pared by 5 bases and J by 7 bases, with 15 bases between. The CDR3 is made up of 14 amino acids. The germline CDR1 and CDR2 sequences are SGHVS and FNYEAQ. DNA for the CDR3: TGTGCCAGCAGCCCTCAGAGCCTAGCGAATGAGCAGTTCTTC. Its translation: CASSPQSLANEQFF.

The chain combines TRBV4-2 with TRBJ2-3; no reliable D call. Germline assignment: CDR1 LGHNA and CDR2 YNFKEQ. This CDR3 spans 14 amino acids. Between the trimmed V and J ends, which lost 6 bases and 5 bases, there was a span of 15 bases. CDR3 sequence: CASRKLGGKDTQYF. The CDR3 nucleotides read TGTGCCAGCAGAAAGTTGGGTGGGAAAGATACGCAGTATTTT.

The chain combines TRBV5-1 with TRBJ1-3; maybe TRBD1 (5 bases). This CDR3 is 15 amino acids long. Trimming stripped 4 bases from V and 0 bases from J, with 11 bases between. Germline-derived CDR1 and CDR2 are SGHRS and YFSETQ. CDR3 region: CASSEGLYSGNTIYF. The CDR3 nucleotides read TGCGCCAGCAGCGAGGGGTTATACTCTGGAAACACCATATATTTT.

This clonotype was detected only a few times. J is TRBJ2-5 and V is TRBV4-3, with 7 bases matching TRBD1. The V and J ends lost 0 bases and 4 bases, in that order; junction bases with no gene match: 11. Germline-derived CDR1 and CDR2 are LGHNA and YSLEER. The CDR3 runs to 17 residues. The CDR3 nucleotides are TGCGCCAGCAGCCAAGAGGCGGCGACAGGGCTGTTAGAGACCCAGTACTTC. Amino acids: CASSQEAATGLLETQYF.

This clonotype was found many times. The V and J genes are TRBV20-1 and TRBJ2-7; D call uncertain. The V gene's germline CDR1 is DFQATT and CDR2 SNEGSKA (reference sequence). V lost 4 bases to trimming and J lost 0 bases, with 10 bases between them. This CDR3 spans 13 amino acids. In DNA form, the CDR3 reads TGCAGTGCTAAGGGCCTGGGCTCCTACGAGCAGTACGTC. Translated: CSAKGLGSYEQYV.

This clonotype was seen ten or more times. This chain joins TRBV20-1 and TRBJ2-2, with TRBD2 identical over 14 bases. Germline CDR1 DFQATT, CDR2 SNEGSKA (reference sequence). The CDR3 has 17 amino acids. V was clipped by 3 bases and J by 4 bases; unmatched bases: 7. The CDR3 sequence: CSASAPGLAGATGELFF. CDR3 nucleotide sequence: TGCAGTGCTAGCGCGCCGGGACTAGCGGGGGCCACCGGGGAGCTGTTTTTT.

This clonotype has only a few counts. The chain is built from TRBV7-9 and TRBJ2-7; unclear D gene. The length of the CDR3 is 12 residues. Germline V lookup: CDR1 SEHNR, CDR2 FQNEAQ (reference sequence). Trimming shortened V by 1 base and J by 6 bases, and 7 bases separated the two germline ends. This chain's CDR3 is CASSLELTEQYF. The CDR3 DNA sequence: TGTGCCAGCAGCTTAGAACTCACCGAGCAGTACTTC.

This clonotype occurred a few times. This chain uses TRBV4-3 with TRBJ2-7; 9 bases are shared with TRBD1. V lost 1 base to trimming and J lost 2 bases; unmatched junction nucleotides: 6. Germline V gene data show CDR1 as LGHNA and CDR2 as YSLEER. This CDR3 has 16 residues. The CDR3 nucleotides read TGCGCCAGCAGCCAAGCCCCGGGACAGGGCACCTACGAGCAGTACTTC. Protein product: CASSQAPGQGTYEQYF.

This clonotype was picked up a small number of times. The V and J genes are TRBV20-1 and TRBJ1-2, with D possibly matching TRBD1 (6 bases). Germline CDR1 reads DFQATT; CDR2 reads SNEGSKA (reference sequence). The CDR3 runs 13 residues. The V and J ends lost 0 bases and 4 bases respectively, with 9 bases between them. This chain's CDR3 is CSARDYRVYGYTF. The CDR3 DNA is TGCAGTGCTAGAGATTACAGGGTCTATGGCTACACCTTC.

The chain couples TRBV2 to TRBJ1-2, with TRBD1 identical over 11 bases. The CDR3 sequence is 14 residues long. Per the germline V gene, CDR1 is SNHLY and CDR2 is FYNNEI. The V segment lost 7 bases and the J segment 4 bases; nucleotides outside the gene matches: 5. CDR3 loop: CASMPGQGGYGYTF. The CDR3 DNA reads TGTGCCAGCATGCCGGGACAGGGGGGCTATGGCTACACCTTC. The variable domain in full, with the rest retrieved from reference TRBV2 and TRBJ1-2, is EPEVTQTPSHQVTQMGQEVILRCVPISNHLYFYWYRQILGQKVEFLVSFYNNEISEKSEIFDDQFSVERPDGSNFTLKIRSTKLEDSAMYFCASMPGQGGYGYTFGSGTRLTVV.

This clonotype was counted a few times. This rearrangement joins TRBV6-5 to TRBJ2-7; maybe TRBD1 (6 bases). V shed 6 bases and J shed 3 bases, with 18 bases lying between them. CDR1 and CDR2 (germline): MNHEY, SVGAGI. The CDR3 consists of 15 residues. The CDR3 sequence: CASSASSGTHYEQYV. The CDR3 coding sequence is TGTGCCAGCAGCGCATCCTCGGGGACACACTACGAGCAGTACGTC.

The table lists this clonotype with a few counts. The chain uses TRBV5-1 and TRBJ2-2, with no clear D. V was clipped by 3 bases and J by 6 bases, with 12 bases between them. The CDR3 contains 14 residues. The germline CDR1 and CDR2 sequences are SGHRS and YFSETQ. The CDR3 reads CASSSKISPGELFF. For the CDR3, the DNA is TGCGCCAGCAGCTCCAAAATTTCCCCCGGGGAGCTGTTTTTT.

The table lists this clonotype with a few counts. The rearrangement joins TRBV7-2 to TRBJ1-4, with 9 bases that match TRBD1. CDR1 SGHTA and CDR2 FQGNSA come from the germline V gene. The CDR3 loop spans 14 amino acids. V gave up 1 base and J gave up 8 bases; unmatched junction bases: 2. CDR3 sequence: CASSLGTGEEKLFF. CDR3 in DNA: TGTGCCAGCAGCTTAGGGACAGGGGAGGAAAAACTGTTTTTT.

This clonotype was seen only a few times. The J gene is TRBJ1-1, the V gene TRBV7-8; D unresolved. In germline, CDR1 is SGHVS, CDR2 FQNEAQ. The CDR3 length is 15 residues. With 5 bases removed from V and 0 bases from J, the gap between germline ends came to 13 bases. The CDR3 DNA reads TGTGCCAGCAGCCCCCGTGAACAGATGAACACTGAAGCTTTCTTT. Translating it yields CASSPREQMNTEAFF.

As for this clonotype: A much larger clone lies a single base off, so this may be a read error. The chain uses TRBV7-3 and TRBJ2-1; D remains unclear. The J call may be incorrect, as the DNA end agrees better with TRBJ2-7. Germline V lookup: CDR1 SGHTA, CDR2 FQGTGA. The CDR3 runs to 14 residues. CDR3 nucleotides: TGTGCCAGCAGCTTAGCGGCGAACTACAATGAGCAGTACTTC. Residues: CASSLAANYNEQYF.

This clonotype turned up a few times. CDR3 DNA: TGCGCCAGCAGCACGACAGGGGGCCGGGTGACCCAGTACTTC. Translated: CASSTTGGRVTQYF. This rearrangement joins TRBV5-1 to TRBJ2-5, with 10 bases fitting TRBD1. Germline V gene lookup returns CDR1 SGHRS and CDR2 YFSETQ. J lost 7 bases, V lost 4 bases, and 7 bases had no gene match. There are 14 residues in the CDR3. The whole variable domain, filled in from reference TRBV5-1 and TRBJ2-5, reads KAGVTQTPRYLIKTRGQQVTLSCSPISGHRSVSWYQQTPGQGLQFLFEYFSETQRNKGNFPGRFSGRQFSNSRSEMNVSTLELGDSALYLCASSTTGGRVTQYFGPGTRLLVL.

The chain couples TRBV12-3 or TRBV12-4 to TRBJ1-1, with no clear D. Deletions cut 6 bases from V and 1 base from J, with 9 bases between. The CDR3 loop spans 13 amino acids. This CDR3 reads CASSRGSNTEAFF. Here the CDR3 DNA reads TGTGCCAGCAGCCGGGGATCGAACACTGAAGCTTTCTTT.

The gene calls are TRBV6-5 and TRBJ1-5; D not resolved. V lost 6 bases to trimming and J lost 5 bases, with 8 bases between them. Germline V gene lookup returns CDR1 MNHEY and CDR2 SVGAGI. The CDR3 loop spans 12 amino acids. In DNA form, the CDR3 reads TGTGCCAGCAGCCATCCCGATCAGCCCCAGCATTTT. It specifies CASSHPDQPQHF.

This clonotype has a handful of counts. J is TRBJ2-6 and V is TRBV5-1; TRBD1 aligns across 7 bases. The CDR3 is 16 amino acids. J was trimmed by 1 base and V by 4 bases; bases with no gene match: 5. The germline V gene has CDR1 SGHRS and CDR2 YFSETQ. The CDR3 is CASSPTGISGANVLTF. CDR3 bases: TGCGCCAGCAGCCCGACAGGGATATCTGGGGCCAACGTCCTGACTTTC. Full variable domain (missing parts from reference TRBV5-1 and TRBJ2-6): KAGVTQTPRYLIKTRGQQVTLSCSPISGHRSVSWYQQTPGQGLQFLFEYFSETQRNKGNFPGRFSGRQFSNSRSEMNVSTLELGDSALYLCASSPTGISGANVLTFGAGSRLTVL.